This T cell receptor beta chain was captured by sequencing in a study of T cells in Graves' hyperthyroidism and ophthalmopathy. About the research overall: The initial diagnosis was the point when peripheral blood was collected, ahead of any treatment.

This clonotype appeared a few times. Amplification of TCR beta CDR3 regions used RNA as the template. When the TCR CDR3 underwent first-round RT-PCR, the HTBI primer set was used. One entry per CDR3 protein results from TCRdb running MiXCR on the multiplex PCR reads. The data show around 350,000 distinct CDR3 sequences, with around 14% seen just once and over 8.5% held by the top ten. Germline CDR1 reads SGDLS; CDR2 reads YYNGEE. Losses at the gene ends were 3 bases for V and 9 bases for J; bases not matched to a gene: 4. This CDR3 is built from 14 residues. V is TRBV9 and J is TRBJ1-6, with TRBD1 matching over 9 bases. The clonotype was recovered from a woman under 30 with Graves' hyperthyroidism. The sequencing input was blood. The CDR3 here is CASSDGQGPSPLHF. In DNA, the CDR3 is TGTGCCAGCAGCGATGGACAGGGGCCTTCACCCCTCCACTTT.